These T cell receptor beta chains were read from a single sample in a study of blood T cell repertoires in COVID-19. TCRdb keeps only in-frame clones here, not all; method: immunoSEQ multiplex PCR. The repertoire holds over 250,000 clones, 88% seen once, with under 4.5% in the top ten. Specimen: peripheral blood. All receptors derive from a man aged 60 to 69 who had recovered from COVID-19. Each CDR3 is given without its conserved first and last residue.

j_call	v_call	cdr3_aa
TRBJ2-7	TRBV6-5	ASSYHAGYEQY
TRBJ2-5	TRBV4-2	ASSQSGGLQETQY
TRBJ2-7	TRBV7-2	ASSSSSYEQY
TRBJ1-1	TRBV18	ASSPATGKLGTEAF
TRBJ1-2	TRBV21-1	ASSNAGPQGYT
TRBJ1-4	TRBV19	ASLPYRGTNEKLF
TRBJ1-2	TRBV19	ATRITGLKGYT
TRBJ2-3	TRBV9	ASSVGLAGSDTQY
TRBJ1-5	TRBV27	ASSWTGSNQPQH
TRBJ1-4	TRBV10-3	AISDVKQVAISGEKLF
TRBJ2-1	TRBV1	TSSQVPRGARRGLYNEQF
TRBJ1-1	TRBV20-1	SASTNMNTEAF
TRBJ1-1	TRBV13	ASSLGDRRTEAF
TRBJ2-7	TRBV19	ASRGRAGPSYEQY
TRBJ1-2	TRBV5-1	ASSLEGQGANGYT
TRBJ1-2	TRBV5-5	ASSLLDRRSYGYT
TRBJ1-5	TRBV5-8	ASSLAGMEHQPQH
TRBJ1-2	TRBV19	ASSITTGGFGTNYGYT
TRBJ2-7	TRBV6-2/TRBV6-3	ASSPPGRAGTLY
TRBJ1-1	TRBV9	ASSRGGNTEAF
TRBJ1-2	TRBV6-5	ASSYGQGVSYGYT
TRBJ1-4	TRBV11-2	ASSLEDSPNEKLF
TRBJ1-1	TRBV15	ATSGGWDRLAEAF
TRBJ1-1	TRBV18	ASSPYRENTEAF
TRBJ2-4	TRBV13	ASSIRGLAGLAKNIQY
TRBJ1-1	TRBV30	AWNRGRNTEAF
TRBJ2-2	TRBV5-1	ASSRGQGAPNTGELF
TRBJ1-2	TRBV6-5	ASSYLQTNYGYT